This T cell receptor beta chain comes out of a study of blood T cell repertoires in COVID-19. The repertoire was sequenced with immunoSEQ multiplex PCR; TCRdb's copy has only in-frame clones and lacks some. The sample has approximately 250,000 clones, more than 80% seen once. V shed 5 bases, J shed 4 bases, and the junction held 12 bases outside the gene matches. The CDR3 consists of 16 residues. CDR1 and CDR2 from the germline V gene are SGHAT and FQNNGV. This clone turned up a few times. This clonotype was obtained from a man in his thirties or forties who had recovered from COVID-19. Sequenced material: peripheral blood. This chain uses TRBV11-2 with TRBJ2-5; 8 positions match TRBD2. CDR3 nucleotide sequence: TGTGCCAGCAGCGCTCGTAGCGGGGTAGGGGTAGAGACCCAGTACTTC. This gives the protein CASSARSGVGVETQYF.